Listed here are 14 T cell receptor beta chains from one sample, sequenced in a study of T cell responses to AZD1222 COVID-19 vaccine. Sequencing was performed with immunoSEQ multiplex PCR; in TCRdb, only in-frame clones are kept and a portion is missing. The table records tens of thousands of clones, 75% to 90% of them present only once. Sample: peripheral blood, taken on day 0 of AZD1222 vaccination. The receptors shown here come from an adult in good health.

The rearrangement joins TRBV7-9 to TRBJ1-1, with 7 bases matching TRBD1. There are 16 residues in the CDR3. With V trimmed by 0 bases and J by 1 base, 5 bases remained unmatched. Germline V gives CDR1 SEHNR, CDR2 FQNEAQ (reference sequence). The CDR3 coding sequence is TGTGCCAGCAGCTTAGCAGGTAGGGGGCCGAACACTGAAGCTTTCTTT. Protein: CASSLAGRGPNTEAFF.

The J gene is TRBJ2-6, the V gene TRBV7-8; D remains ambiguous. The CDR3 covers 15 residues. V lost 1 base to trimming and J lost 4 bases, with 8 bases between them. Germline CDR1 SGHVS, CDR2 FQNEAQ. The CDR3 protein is CASSLGHAGANVLTF. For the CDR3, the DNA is TGTGCCAGCAGCTTAGGACACGCCGGGGCCAACGTCCTGACTTTC. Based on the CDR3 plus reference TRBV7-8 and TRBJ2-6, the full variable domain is GAGVSQSPRYKVAKRGQDVALRCDPISGHVSLFWYQQALGQGPEFLTYFQNEAQLDKSGLPSDRFFAERPEGSVSTLKIQRTQQEDSAVYLCASSLGHAGANVLTFGAGSRLTVL.

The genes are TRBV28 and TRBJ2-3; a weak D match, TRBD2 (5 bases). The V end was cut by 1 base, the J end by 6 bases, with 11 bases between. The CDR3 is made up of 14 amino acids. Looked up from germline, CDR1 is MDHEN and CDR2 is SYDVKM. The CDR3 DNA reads TGTGCCAGCAGTTTATCTTCCGGGGTTGATACGCAGTATTTT. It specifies CASSLSSGVDTQYF.

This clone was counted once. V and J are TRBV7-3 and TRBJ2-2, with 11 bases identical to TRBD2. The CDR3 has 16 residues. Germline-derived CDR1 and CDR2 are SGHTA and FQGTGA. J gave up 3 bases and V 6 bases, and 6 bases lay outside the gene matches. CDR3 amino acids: CASRPPGLADTGELFF. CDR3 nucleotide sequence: TGTGCCAGCAGACCTCCGGGACTAGCGGACACCGGGGAGCTGTTTTTT.

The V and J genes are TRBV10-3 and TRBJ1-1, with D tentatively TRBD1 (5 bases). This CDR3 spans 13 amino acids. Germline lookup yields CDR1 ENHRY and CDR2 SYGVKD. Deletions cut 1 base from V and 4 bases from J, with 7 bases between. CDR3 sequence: CAISELRGTEAFF. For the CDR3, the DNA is TGTGCCATCAGTGAGTTAAGGGGCACTGAAGCTTTCTTT.

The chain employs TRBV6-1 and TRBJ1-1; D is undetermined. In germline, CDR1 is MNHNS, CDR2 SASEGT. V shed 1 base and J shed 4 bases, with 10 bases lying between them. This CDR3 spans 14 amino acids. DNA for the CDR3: TGTGCCAGCAGTGAAGACTTTAGGGCCACTGAAGCTTTCTTT. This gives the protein CASSEDFRATEAFF.

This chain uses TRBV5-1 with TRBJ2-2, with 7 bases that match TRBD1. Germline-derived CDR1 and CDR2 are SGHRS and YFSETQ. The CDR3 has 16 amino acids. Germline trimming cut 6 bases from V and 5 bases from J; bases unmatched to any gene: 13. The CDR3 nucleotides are TGCGCCAGCATCTCCTCCTCGACAGGGTCGACCGGGGAGCTGTTTTTT. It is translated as CASISSSTGSTGELFF.

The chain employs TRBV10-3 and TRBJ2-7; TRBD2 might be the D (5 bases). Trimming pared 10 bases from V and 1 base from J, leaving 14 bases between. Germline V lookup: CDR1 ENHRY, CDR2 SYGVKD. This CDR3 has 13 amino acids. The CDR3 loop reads CASGLAPSYEQYF. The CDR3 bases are TGTGCCAGCGGGTTAGCGCCGTCCTACGAGCAGTACTTC.

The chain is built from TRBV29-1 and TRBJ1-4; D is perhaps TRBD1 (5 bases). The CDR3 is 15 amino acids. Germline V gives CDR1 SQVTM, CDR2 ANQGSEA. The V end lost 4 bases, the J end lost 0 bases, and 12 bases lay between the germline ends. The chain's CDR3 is CSVGKRGATNEKLFF. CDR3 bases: TGCAGCGTTGGAAAAAGGGGAGCAACTAATGAAAAACTGTTTTTT.

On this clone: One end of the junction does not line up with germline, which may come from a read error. Written as DNA, the CDR3 is TGTGCCAGCAGCAAAGATGTACTAGCGGGGGACAATGAGCAGTTCTTC. It yields the protein CASSKDVLAGDNEQFF. The chain has TRBV4-2 and TRBJ2-1; 11 nucleotides match TRBD2. The germline gives CDR1 LGHNA, CDR2 YNFKEQ. CDR3 size: 16 residues.

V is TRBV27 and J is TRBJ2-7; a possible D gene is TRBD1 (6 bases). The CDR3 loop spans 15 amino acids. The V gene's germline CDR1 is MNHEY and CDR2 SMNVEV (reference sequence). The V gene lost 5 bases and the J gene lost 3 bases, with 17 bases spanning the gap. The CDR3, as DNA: TGTGCCAGCAGTCCCACCCTAAGACAGGACTACGAGCAGTACTTC. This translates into CASSPTLRQDYEQYF.

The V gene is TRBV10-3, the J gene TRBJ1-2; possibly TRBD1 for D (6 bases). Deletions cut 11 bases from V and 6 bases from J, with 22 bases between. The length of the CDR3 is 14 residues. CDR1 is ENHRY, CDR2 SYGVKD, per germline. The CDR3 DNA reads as TGTGCCTACAGTGGGGGCTGGGACGGGAATGGCTACACCTTC. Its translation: CAYSGGWDGNGYTF.

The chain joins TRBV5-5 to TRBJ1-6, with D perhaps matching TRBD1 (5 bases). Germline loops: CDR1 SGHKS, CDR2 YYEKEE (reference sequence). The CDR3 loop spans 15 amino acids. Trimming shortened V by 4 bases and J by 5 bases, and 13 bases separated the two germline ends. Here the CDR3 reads CASSLEGMDNSPLHF. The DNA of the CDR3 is TGTGCCAGCAGCCTAGAGGGGATGGATAATTCACCCCTCCACTTT.

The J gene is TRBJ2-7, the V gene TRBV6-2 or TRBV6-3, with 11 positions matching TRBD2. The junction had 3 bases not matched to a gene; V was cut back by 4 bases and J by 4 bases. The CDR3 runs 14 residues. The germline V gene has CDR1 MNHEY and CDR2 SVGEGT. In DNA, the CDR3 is TGTGCCAGCAGTTTCGGACTAGCGGGTTACGAGCAGTACTTC. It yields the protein CASSFGLAGYEQYF.